The present entry profiles one TCR beta chain with its context. The sample belongs to a study of blood T cell repertoires in COVID-19. Study background: Whether acute or convalescent, the COVID-19 samples came from the United States, Italy and Spain. PBMCs, B-cell-depleted T cells, or T cells were the source of the cDNA or gDNA that made up the material.

In the study's own analysis: Reference gene primer amplification gave estimated nucleated cell counts. Repertoires were generated with immunoSEQ multiplex PCR, while TCRdb's copy carries only in-frame clones and drops some. V and J calls and clone size are copied from that table; D and trimming were computed from the DNA. The data hold 200,000 to 250,000 clones, with 80% to 90% observed a single time. V was shortened by 3 bases and J by 1 base, with 9 bases between the two germline ends. Germline values: CDR1 SGHTA, CDR2 FQGNSA. This CDR3 comprises 14 residues. The specimen sequenced was peripheral blood. This chain links TRBV7-2 with TRBJ1-1; no firm D call. This sequence was found in a human donor in a cohort sampled during active COVID-19. CDR3: CASSLSGRNTEAFF. In DNA form, the CDR3 reads TGTGCCAGCAGCTTGTCTGGGCGGAACACTGAAGCTTTCTTT.